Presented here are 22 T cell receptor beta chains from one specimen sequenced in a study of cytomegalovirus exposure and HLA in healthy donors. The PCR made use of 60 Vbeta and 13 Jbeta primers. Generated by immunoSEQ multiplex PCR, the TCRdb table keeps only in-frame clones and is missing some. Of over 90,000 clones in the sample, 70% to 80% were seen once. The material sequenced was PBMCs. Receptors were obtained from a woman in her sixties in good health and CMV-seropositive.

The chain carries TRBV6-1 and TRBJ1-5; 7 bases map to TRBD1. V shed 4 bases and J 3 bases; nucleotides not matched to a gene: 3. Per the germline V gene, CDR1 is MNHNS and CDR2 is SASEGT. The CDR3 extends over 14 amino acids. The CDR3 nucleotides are TGTGCCAGCAGTGCGGGACAGCTCAATCAGCCCCAGCATTTT. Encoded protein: CASSAGQLNQPQHF.

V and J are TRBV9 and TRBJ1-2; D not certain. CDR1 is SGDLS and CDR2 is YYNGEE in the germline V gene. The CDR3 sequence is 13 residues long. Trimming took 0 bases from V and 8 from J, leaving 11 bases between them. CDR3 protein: CASSVGELAGYTF. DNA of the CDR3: TGTGCCAGCAGCGTAGGTGAACTTGCAGGCTACACCTTC.

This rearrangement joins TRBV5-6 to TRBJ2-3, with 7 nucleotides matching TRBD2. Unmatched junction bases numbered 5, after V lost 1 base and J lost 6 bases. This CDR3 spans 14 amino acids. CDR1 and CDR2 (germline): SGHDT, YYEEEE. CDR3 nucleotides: TGTGCCAGCAGCTTGAGACTAGCTCTGGATACGCAGTATTTT. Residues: CASSLRLALDTQYF.

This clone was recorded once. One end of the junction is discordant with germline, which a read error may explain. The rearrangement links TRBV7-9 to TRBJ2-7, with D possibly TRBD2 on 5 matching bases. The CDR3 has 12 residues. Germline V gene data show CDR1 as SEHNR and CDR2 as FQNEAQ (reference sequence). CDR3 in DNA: TGTTCCAGCACCCCCTCCCGCGGGGAGCAGTACTTC. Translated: CSSTPSRGEQYF. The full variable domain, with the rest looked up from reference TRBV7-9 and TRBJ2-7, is DTGVSQNPRHKITKRGQNVTFRCDPISEHNRLYWYRQTLGQGPEFLTYFQNEAQLEKSRLLSDRFSAERPKGSFSTLEIQRTEQGDSAMYLCSSTPSRGEQYFGPGTRLTVT.

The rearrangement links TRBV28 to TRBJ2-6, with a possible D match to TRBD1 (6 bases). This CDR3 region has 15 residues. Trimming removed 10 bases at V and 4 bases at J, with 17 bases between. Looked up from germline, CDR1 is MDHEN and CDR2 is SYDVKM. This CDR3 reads CATAGADRGANVLTF. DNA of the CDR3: TGTGCCACTGCAGGGGCAGATAGGGGGGCCAACGTCCTGACTTTC. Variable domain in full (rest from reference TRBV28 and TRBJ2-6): DVKVTQSSRYLVKRTGEKVFLECVQDMDHENMFWYRQDPGLGLRLIYFSYDVKMKEKGDIPEGYSVSREKKERFSLILESASTNQTSMYLCATAGADRGANVLTFGAGSRLTVL.

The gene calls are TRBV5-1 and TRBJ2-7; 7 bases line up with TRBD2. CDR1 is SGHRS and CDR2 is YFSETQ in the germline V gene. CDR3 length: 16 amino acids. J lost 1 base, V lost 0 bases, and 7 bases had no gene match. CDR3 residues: CASSLEAGLESYEQYF. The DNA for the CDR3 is TGCGCCAGCAGCTTGGAGGCCGGACTAGAGTCCTACGAGCAGTACTTC.

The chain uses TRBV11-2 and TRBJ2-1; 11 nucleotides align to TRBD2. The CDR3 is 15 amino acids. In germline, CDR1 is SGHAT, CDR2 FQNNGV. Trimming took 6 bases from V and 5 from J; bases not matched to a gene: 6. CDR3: CASRRLAGIHNEQFF. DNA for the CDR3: TGTGCCAGCAGACGACTAGCGGGGATACACAATGAGCAGTTCTTC.

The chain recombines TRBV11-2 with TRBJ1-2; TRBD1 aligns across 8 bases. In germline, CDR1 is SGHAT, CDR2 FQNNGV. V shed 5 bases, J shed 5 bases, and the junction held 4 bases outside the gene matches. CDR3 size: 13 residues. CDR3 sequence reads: CASSPRQGYGYTF. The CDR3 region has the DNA TGTGCCAGCAGCCCCCGACAGGGGTATGGCTACACCTTC.

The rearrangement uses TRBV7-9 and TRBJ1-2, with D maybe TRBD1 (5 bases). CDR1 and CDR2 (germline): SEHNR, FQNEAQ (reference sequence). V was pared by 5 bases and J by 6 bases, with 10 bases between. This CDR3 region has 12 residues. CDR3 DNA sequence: TGTGCCAGCAGCCCAGACAGCGATGGCTACACCTTC. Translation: CASSPDSDGYTF.

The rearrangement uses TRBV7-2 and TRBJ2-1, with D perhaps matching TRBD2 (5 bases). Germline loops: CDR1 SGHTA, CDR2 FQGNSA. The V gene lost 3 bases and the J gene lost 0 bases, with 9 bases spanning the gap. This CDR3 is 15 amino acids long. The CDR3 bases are TGTGCCAGCAGCTTGGACTCCCACTCCTACAATGAGCAGTTCTTC. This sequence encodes CASSLDSHSYNEQFF.

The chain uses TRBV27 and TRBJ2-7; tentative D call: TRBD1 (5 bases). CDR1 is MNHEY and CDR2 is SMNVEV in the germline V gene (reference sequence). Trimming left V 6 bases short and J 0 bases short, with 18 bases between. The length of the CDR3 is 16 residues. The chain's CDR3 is CASSTVETALSYEQYF. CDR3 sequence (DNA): TGTGCCAGCAGCACCGTCGAGACAGCGCTCTCCTACGAGCAGTACTTC.

CDR3: CASAAGQGLGPYNEQFF. DNA for the CDR3: TGTGCCAGCGCAGCGGGACAGGGTCTAGGTCCCTACAATGAGCAGTTCTTC. The rearrangement joins TRBV9 to TRBJ2-1; TRBD1 aligns across 9 bases. The CDR3 is made up of 17 amino acids. The J segment lost 2 bases and the V segment lost 7 bases, leaving 13 bases of the junction unmatched. Germline V CDR1 and CDR2: SGDLS, YYNGEE.

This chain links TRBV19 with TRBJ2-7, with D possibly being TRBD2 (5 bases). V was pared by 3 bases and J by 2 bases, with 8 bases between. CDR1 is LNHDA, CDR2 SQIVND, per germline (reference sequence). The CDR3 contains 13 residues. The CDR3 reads CASSITGTYEQYF. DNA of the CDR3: TGTGCCAGTAGTATCACGGGAACCTACGAGCAGTACTTC.

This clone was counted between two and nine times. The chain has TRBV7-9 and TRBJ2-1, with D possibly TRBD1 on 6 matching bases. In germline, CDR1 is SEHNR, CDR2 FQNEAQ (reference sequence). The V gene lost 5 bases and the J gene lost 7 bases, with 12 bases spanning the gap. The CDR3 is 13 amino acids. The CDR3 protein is CASSQGPTNEQFF. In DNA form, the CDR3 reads TGTGCCAGCAGCCAGGGGCCGACAAATGAGCAGTTCTTC. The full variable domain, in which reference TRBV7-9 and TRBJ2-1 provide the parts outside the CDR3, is DTGVSQNPRHKITKRGQNVTFRCDPISEHNRLYWYRQTLGQGPEFLTYFQNEAQLEKSRLLSDRFSAERPKGSFSTLEIQRTEQGDSAMYLCASSQGPTNEQFFGPGTRLTVL.

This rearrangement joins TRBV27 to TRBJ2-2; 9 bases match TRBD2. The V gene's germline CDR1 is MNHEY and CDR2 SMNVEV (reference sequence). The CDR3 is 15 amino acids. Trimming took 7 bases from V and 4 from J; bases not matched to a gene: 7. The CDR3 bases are TGTGCCAGCATTGCAGCGGGAGGTATCACCGGGGAGCTGTTTTTT. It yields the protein CASIAAGGITGELFF.

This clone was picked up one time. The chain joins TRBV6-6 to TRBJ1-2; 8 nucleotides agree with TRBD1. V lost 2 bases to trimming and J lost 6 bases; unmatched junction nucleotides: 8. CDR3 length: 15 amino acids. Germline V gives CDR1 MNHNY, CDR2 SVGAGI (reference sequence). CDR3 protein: CASSYPQGAGDGYTF. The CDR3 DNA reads TGTGCCAGCAGTTACCCCCAGGGGGCAGGGGATGGCTACACCTTC.

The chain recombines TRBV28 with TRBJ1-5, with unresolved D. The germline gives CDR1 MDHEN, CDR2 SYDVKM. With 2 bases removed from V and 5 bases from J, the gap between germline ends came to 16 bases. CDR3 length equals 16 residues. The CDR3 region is CASSLTGRGRHQPQHF. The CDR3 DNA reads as TGTGCCAGCAGTTTAACCGGACGAGGGAGGCATCAGCCCCAGCATTTT.

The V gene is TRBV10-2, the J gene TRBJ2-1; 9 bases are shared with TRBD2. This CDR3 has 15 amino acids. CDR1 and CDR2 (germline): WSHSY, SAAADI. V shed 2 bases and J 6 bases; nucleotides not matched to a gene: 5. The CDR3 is CASSEVLAGPNEQFF. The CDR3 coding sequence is TGCGCCAGCAGTGAGGTGCTAGCGGGACCCAATGAGCAGTTCTTC.

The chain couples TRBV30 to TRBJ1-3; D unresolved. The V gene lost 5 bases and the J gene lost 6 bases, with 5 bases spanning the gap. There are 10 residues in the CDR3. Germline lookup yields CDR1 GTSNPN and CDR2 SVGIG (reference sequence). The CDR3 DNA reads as TGTGCCTGGCGAGAAAACACCATATATTTT. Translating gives CAWRENTIYF.

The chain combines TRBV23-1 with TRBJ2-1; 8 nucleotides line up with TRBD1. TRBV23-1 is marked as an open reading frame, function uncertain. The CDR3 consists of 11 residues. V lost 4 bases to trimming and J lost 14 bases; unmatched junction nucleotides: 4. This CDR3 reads CASSPPGQEFF. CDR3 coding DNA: TGCGCCAGCAGTCCTCCGGGACAGGAGTTCTTC.

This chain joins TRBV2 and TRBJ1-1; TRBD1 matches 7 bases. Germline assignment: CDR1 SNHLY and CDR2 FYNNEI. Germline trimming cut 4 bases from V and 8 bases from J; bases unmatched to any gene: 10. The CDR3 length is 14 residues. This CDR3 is CASSVRRGTEEAFF. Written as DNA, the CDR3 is TGTGCCAGCAGTGTCCGCCGAGGGACAGAGGAAGCTTTCTTT.

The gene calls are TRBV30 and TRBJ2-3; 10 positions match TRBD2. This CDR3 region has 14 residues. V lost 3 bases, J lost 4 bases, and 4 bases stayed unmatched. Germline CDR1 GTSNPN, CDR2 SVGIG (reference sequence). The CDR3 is CAWRLAGVPDTQYF. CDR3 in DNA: TGTGCCTGGAGGCTAGCGGGAGTCCCAGATACGCAGTATTTT.